Presented here are 6 T cell receptor beta chains from one specimen sequenced in a study of cytomegalovirus exposure and HLA in healthy donors. The PCR employed 60 Vbeta primers together with 13 Jbeta primers. The protocol was immunoSEQ multiplex PCR, while the TCRdb copy is restricted to in-frame clones and leaves out a portion. The sample carries more than 60,000 clones, 80% recorded once. The specimen was PBMCs. The source of these receptors is a woman aged 25-40 years in good health and CMV-seronegative.

The J gene is TRBJ2-4, the V gene TRBV9; possibly TRBD2 for D (5 bases). This CDR3 comprises 12 residues. The germline CDR1 and CDR2 sequences are SGDLS and YYNGEE. V gave up 4 bases and J gave up 6 bases, with 8 bases separating them. The CDR3: CASSSRGNIQYF. CDR3 nucleotide sequence: TGTGCCAGCAGCTCCCGGGGAAACATTCAGTACTTC.

The V call is TRBV29-1, the J call TRBJ2-4; tentative D call: TRBD1 (6 bases). CDR1 is SQVTM, CDR2 ANQGSEA, per germline. This CDR3 region has 11 residues. Trimming stripped 7 bases from V and 5 bases from J, with 9 bases between. The CDR3 sequence is CSAGVENIQYF. The DNA of the CDR3 is TGCAGCGCAGGGGTGGAAAACATTCAGTACTTC.

The CDR3 is CAWSVRRGQGVTNEKLFF. Here the CDR3 DNA reads TGTGCCTGGAGTGTACGGCGCGGACAGGGTGTGACTAATGAAAAACTGTTTTTT. This sequence joins TRBV30 and TRBJ1-4, with 8 bases that match TRBD1. V dropped 0 bases and J dropped 2; count of bases not matched to a gene: 11. This CDR3 region has 18 residues. Germline V lookup: CDR1 GTSNPN, CDR2 SVGIG (reference sequence).

This clone was counted only a few times. The V gene is TRBV19, the J gene TRBJ2-5; D gene uncertain. Trimming took 3 bases from V and 2 from J, leaving 10 bases between them. This CDR3 is 14 amino acids long. CDR1 and CDR2 (germline): LNHDA, SQIVND (reference sequence). CDR3 in DNA: TGTGCCAGTAGTATGGGTCTGAGGCAAGAGACCCAGTACTTC. Translation: CASSMGLRQETQYF.

V gene TRBV7-3 combines with J gene TRBJ2-5, with 9 bases matching TRBD1. The CDR3 contains 21 residues. Germline V lookup: CDR1 SGHTA, CDR2 FQGTGA. Germline trimming cut 4 bases from V and 5 bases from J; bases unmatched to any gene: 26. The CDR3 region is CASSSEEGQGATGDLSETQYF. CDR3 bases: TGTGCCAGCAGCTCAGAGGAGGGACAGGGTGCGACGGGGGACCTCTCGGAGACCCAGTACTTC.

This sequence joins TRBV27 and TRBJ1-1; D gene unclear. The CDR3 runs 13 residues. Germline assignment: CDR1 MNHEY and CDR2 SMNVEV (reference sequence). Trimming took off 2 bases at V and 4 bases at J, with 8 bases between the two ends. CDR3 sequence: CASSLGGSTEAFF. The CDR3 DNA sequence: TGTGCCAGCAGTTTAGGAGGTTCCACTGAAGCTTTCTTT.